Listed below are T cell receptor beta chains from one sample, sequenced in a study of cytomegalovirus exposure and HLA in healthy donors. TCRdb's copy holds only in-frame clones and misses some; the assay was immunoSEQ multiplex PCR. The table includes 200,000 to 250,000 clones, 90% to 95% detected once. The material sequenced was PBMCs. Source of these receptors: a woman aged 18-29 years in good health and CMV-seronegative. The CDR3 runs from the conserved cysteine through the conserved F or W. Each record gives: V gene, D gene, J gene, CDR3 length, clone size, CDR3 protein, CDR3 DNA. D genes are given only for firm matches. Clone sizes are given selectively: once, few, many, or a class where the clone is expanded.

TRBV7-9,-,TRBJ1-3,16,-,CASSMLLVLGGNTIYF,TGTGCCAGCAGCATGCTGTTGGTTCTCGGGGGAAACACCATATATTTT
TRBV5-1,TRBD2,TRBJ2-3,14,-,CASSLREGPDTQYF,TGCGCCAGCAGCTTGCGGGAGGGCCCCGATACGCAGTATTTT
TRBV30,TRBD2,TRBJ2-1,14,-,CAWAKAGMDNEQFF,TGTGCCTGGGCCAAAGCGGGAATGGACAATGAGCAGTTCTTC
TRBV19,-,TRBJ2-4,12,-,CASSTGANIQYF,TGTGCCAGTAGTACAGGGGCCAACATTCAGTACTTC
TRBV5-1,-,TRBJ1-3,15,-,CASSQRGGSGNTIYF,TGCGCCAGCAGCCAGAGGGGGGGCTCTGGAAACACCATATATTTT
TRBV5-5,TRBD2,TRBJ2-7,17,-,CASSFGLAGGDSYEQYF,TGTGCCAGCAGCTTTGGCCTAGCGGGAGGGGATTCCTACGAGCAGTACTTC
TRBV27,TRBD1,TRBJ2-7,14,-,CASSSWTGTYEQYF,TGTGCCAGCAGTTCGTGGACAGGTACCTACGAGCAGTACTTC
TRBV21-1,-,TRBJ1-5,18,once,CASSLKWGGVGVNQPQHF,TGTGCCAGCAGCCTCAAGTGGGGAGGGGTAGGAGTCAATCAGCCCCAGCATTTT
TRBV7-2,-,TRBJ1-5,15,-,CASSPPSSGNQPQHF,TGTGCCAGCAGCCCCCCCTCTAGCGGTAATCAGCCCCAGCATTTT
TRBV21-1,-,TRBJ2-3,15,-,CASSKMSGRPDTQYF,TGTGCCAGCAGCAAGATGAGCGGGAGACCAGATACGCAGTATTTT
TRBV11-2,TRBD2,TRBJ2-1,15,-,CASSLLRAGGNEQFF,TGTGCCAGCAGCTTATTAAGAGCGGGAGGTAATGAGCAGTTCTTC
TRBV6-4,TRBD2,TRBJ2-1,15,-,CASSGGSGSGKEQFF,TGTGCCAGCAGTGGGGGTAGCGGGAGTGGTAAGGAGCAGTTCTTC
TRBV11-3,TRBD1,TRBJ2-3,16,-,CASSPRGGQGADTQYF,TGTGCCAGCAGCCCCCGTGGGGGACAGGGGGCAGATACGCAGTATTTT
TRBV27,-,TRBJ2-1,13,-,CASEAVGVREQFF,TGTGCCAGCGAAGCGGTGGGAGTGAGGGAGCAGTTCTTC
TRBV30,-,TRBJ1-6,13,-,CAWTTGWSSPLHF,TGTGCCTGGACTACAGGGTGGAGTTCACCCCTCCACTTT
TRBV5-1,-,TRBJ2-1,15,-,CASSLGGGSYNEQFF,TGCGCCAGCAGCTTGGGGGGAGGATCCTACAATGAGCAGTTCTTC
TRBV7-2,TRBD1,TRBJ2-7,15,-,CASTYGDRVSYEQYF,TGTGCCAGCACCTACGGGGACAGAGTTTCCTACGAGCAGTACTTC
TRBV6-5,-,TRBJ1-1,14,-,CASSYRGGYTEAFF,TGTGCCAGCAGTTATAGAGGCGGATACACTGAAGCTTTCTTT
TRBV28,-,TRBJ2-3,13,-,CATLQGATDTQYF,TGTGCCACATTACAGGGAGCGACAGATACGCAGTATTTT
TRBV1,-,TRBJ2-1,16,-,CTSSHYPRTSGYEQFF,TGCACCAGCAGCCACTACCCCCGGACTAGTGGGTATGAGCAGTTCTTC
TRBV28,-,TRBJ2-7,15,-,CASSSPRDLAYEQYF,TGTGCCAGCAGTTCCCCGCGGGACCTCGCATACGAGCAGTACTTC
TRBV27,TRBD2,TRBJ2-2,18,-,CASSRHTSGSANTGELFF,TGTGCCAGCAGCCGCCATACTAGCGGGAGCGCAAACACCGGGGAGCTGTTTTTT
TRBV10-2,-,TRBJ1-1,17,few,CASSESLRGSMNTEAFF,TGCGCCAGCAGTGAGTCCTTGCGAGGGTCCATGAACACTGAAGCTTTCTTT
TRBV19,TRBD2,TRBJ2-7,14,-,CASSMGGPLYEQYF,TGTGCCAGTAGTATGGGAGGGCCTTTGTACGAGCAGTACTTC
TRBV7-9,-,TRBJ2-7,18,-,CASSPSLGGAQSHFKQYF,TGTGCCAGCAGCCCTTCCCTTGGGGGGGCGCAGAGCCACTTCAAGCAGTACTTC
TRBV10-2,TRBD1,TRBJ1-1,16,-,CASSESAGGTDTEAFF,TGCGCCAGCAGTGAGTCGGCAGGGGGTACGGACACTGAAGCTTTCTTT
TRBV2,TRBD1,TRBJ1-4,14,-,CASTEGASNEKLFF,TGTGCCAGCACCGAGGGGGCCAGTAATGAAAAACTGTTTTTT
TRBV7-9,TRBD2,TRBJ2-1,16,once,CASSITTSGDYNEQFF,TGTGCCAGCAGCATCACGACTAGCGGAGACTACAATGAGCAGTTCTTC
TRBV6-5,-,TRBJ2-1,15,-,CASSYKRADWNEQFF,TGTGCCAGCAGTTACAAGAGGGCCGACTGGAATGAGCAGTTCTTC
TRBV18,-,TRBJ2-5,13,-,CASSPTGLETQYF,TGTGCCAGCTCACCTACAGGGCTAGAGACCCAGTACTTC
TRBV5-1,TRBD2,TRBJ2-1,15,-,CASSLPSGAYNEQFF,TGCGCCAGCAGCTTGCCTAGCGGGGCCTACAATGAGCAGTTCTTC
TRBV28,-,TRBJ2-7,16,-,CASSPRPEAYSYEQYF,TGTGCCAGCAGTCCCCGCCCCGAGGCCTACTCCTACGAGCAGTACTTC
TRBV30,-,TRBJ1-2,13,few,CAWSRGSNYGYTF,TGTGCCTGGAGCAGGGGATCTAACTATGGCTACACCTTC
TRBV5-1,TRBD1,TRBJ2-1,17,-,CASSGRTGGSSYNEQFF,TGCGCCAGCAGCGGAAGGACAGGGGGGAGCTCCTACAATGAGCAGTTCTTC
TRBV10-3,TRBD2,TRBJ2-2,16,-,CAISEAGTSPTGELFF,TGTGCCATCAGTGAGGCCGGGACTAGTCCCACCGGGGAGCTGTTTTTT
TRBV6-1,TRBD2,TRBJ2-1,14,-,CASSLKRESDEQFF,TGTGCCAGCAGTTTAAAGCGGGAGTCGGATGAGCAGTTCTTC
TRBV5-1,-,TRBJ2-4,13,-,CASSLLAKNIQYF,TGCGCCAGCAGCCTGTTAGCCAAAAACATTCAGTACTTC
TRBV19,-,TRBJ2-2,15,-,CASSIVQGTAGELFF,TGTGCCAGTAGTATAGTTCAGGGAACTGCCGGGGAGCTGTTTTTT
TRBV4-1,TRBD1,TRBJ1-1,13,-,CASSQEGGSEAFF,TGCGCCAGCAGCCAAGAAGGGGGCTCCGAAGCTTTCTTT